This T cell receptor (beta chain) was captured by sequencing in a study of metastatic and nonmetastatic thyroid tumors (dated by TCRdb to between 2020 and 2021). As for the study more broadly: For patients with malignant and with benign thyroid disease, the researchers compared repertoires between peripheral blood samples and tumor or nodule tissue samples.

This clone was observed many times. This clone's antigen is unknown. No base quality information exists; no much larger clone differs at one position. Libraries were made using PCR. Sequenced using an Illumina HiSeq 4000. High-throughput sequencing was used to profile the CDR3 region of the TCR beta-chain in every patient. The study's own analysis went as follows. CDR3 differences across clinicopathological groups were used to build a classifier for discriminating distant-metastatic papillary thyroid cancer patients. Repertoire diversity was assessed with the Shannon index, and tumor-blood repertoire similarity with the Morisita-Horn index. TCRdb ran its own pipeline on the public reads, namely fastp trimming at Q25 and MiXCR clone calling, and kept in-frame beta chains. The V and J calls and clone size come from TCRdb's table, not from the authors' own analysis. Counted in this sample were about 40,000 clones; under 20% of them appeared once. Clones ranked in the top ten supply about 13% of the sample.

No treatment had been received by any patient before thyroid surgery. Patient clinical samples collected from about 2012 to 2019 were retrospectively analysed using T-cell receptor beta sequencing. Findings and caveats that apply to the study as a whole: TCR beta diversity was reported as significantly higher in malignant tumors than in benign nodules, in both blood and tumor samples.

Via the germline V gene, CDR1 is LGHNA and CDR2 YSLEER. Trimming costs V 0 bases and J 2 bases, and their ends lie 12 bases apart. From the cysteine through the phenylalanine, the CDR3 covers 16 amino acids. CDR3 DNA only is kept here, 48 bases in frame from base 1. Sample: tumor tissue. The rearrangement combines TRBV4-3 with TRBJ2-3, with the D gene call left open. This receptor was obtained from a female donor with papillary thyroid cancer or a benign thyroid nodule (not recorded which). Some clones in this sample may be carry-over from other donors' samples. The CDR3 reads CASSQDWQQNTDTQYF. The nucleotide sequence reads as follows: TGCGCCAGCAGCCAAGATTGGCAGCAAAACACAGATACGCAGTATTTT.